The 20 T cell receptor beta chains below were found in one sample sequenced in a study of cytomegalovirus exposure and HLA in healthy donors. In the PCR, 60 Vbeta and 13 Jbeta primers were used. Method: immunoSEQ multiplex PCR; TCRdb's copy keeps in-frame clones and lacks some. This sample has some 130,000 clones; approximately 86% occur once, and the top ten carry approximately 1.7%. Input material: PBMCs. The receptors come from a boy aged 5-17 years in good health and CMV-seronegative.

CDR3 sequence reads: CASSLDRAETQYF. CDR3 coding DNA: TGTGCCAGCAGCTTAGACAGGGCGGAGACCCAGTACTTC. This chain connects TRBV7-2 to TRBJ2-5; perhaps TRBD1 as D (6 bases). Germline V lookup: CDR1 SGHTA, CDR2 FQGNSA. The CDR3 is made up of 13 amino acids. Trimming shortened V by 1 base and J by 5 bases, and 8 bases separated the two germline ends.

The chain couples TRBV19 to TRBJ2-2; no clear D. V gave up 1 base and J gave up 2 bases, with 14 bases separating them. The CDR3 spans 17 residues. Germline loops: CDR1 LNHDA, CDR2 SQIVND (reference sequence). The CDR3 DNA reads TGTGCCAGTAGTATAGTTCCGACACCCTTCAACACCGGGGAGCTGTTTTTT. The encoded protein is CASSIVPTPFNTGELFF.

This chain connects TRBV28 to TRBJ1-6, with D perhaps TRBD1 (5 bases). The CDR3 contains 16 residues. Trimming pared 9 bases from V and 0 bases from J, leaving 15 bases between. Germline loops: CDR1 MDHEN, CDR2 SYDVKM. CDR3 sequence reads: CASFGGRSSYNSPLHF. CDR3 in DNA: TGTGCCAGTTTTGGGGGGAGGAGCTCCTATAATTCACCCCTCCACTTT.

CDR3 nucleotides: TGCGCCAGCAGCTTGGACAAGACAGGGGGAGAGACCCAGTACTTC. Translation: CASSLDKTGGETQYF. The genes are TRBV5-1 and TRBJ2-5, with 9 bases that match TRBD1. The CDR3 is 15 residues long. The ends lost 0 bases at V and 4 bases at J; junction bases unmatched: 4. Germline-derived CDR1 and CDR2 are SGHRS and YFSETQ.

V and J are TRBV2 and TRBJ2-7, with 8 bases matching TRBD2. Trimming at V came to 2 bases and at J to 3 bases, leaving 3 bases not matched to a gene. This CDR3 has 14 residues. Germline CDR1 SNHLY, CDR2 FYNNEI. The CDR3 reads CASSERSGSYEQYF. The CDR3 bases are TGTGCCAGCAGTGAACGGAGCGGGAGCTACGAGCAGTACTTC. The variable domain in full, completed from reference TRBV2 and TRBJ2-7, reads EPEVTQTPSHQVTQMGQEVILRCVPISNHLYFYWYRQILGQKVEFLVSFYNNEISEKSEIFDDQFSVERPDGSNFTLKIRSTKLEDSAMYFCASSERSGSYEQYFGPGTRLTVT.

The chain joins TRBV6-5 to TRBJ2-1, with TRBD2 matching over 8 bases. The V gene end was trimmed by 0 bases and the J gene end by 6 bases; junction bases not matched to a gene: 7. This CDR3 region has 16 residues. Per the germline V gene, CDR1 is MNHEY and CDR2 is SVGAGI. CDR3 in amino acids: CASSYSGLGRGNEQFF. For the CDR3, the DNA is TGTGCCAGCAGTTACTCGGGACTAGGGAGGGGCAATGAGCAGTTCTTC.

This clone was counted between two and nine times. The chain carries TRBV6-1 and TRBJ1-1, with D tentatively TRBD1 (6 bases). V was cut by 3 bases and J by 1 base, with 9 bases left in between. Germline V gene lookup returns CDR1 MNHNS and CDR2 SASEGT. The CDR3 extends over 14 amino acids. CDR3 bases: TGTGCCAGCAGTGACCAGACAGGGAACACTGAAGCTTTCTTT. Translated: CASSDQTGNTEAFF.

The rearrangement uses TRBV7-2 and TRBJ1-3; a weak D match, TRBD1 (6 bases). Germline lookup yields CDR1 SGHTA and CDR2 FQGNSA. The CDR3 runs to 13 residues. V lost 3 bases and J 4 bases, leaving 7 bases between the germline ends. The CDR3: CASSLQGGNTIYF. The DNA for the CDR3 is TGTGCCAGCAGCTTGCAGGGGGGAAACACCATATATTTT. Full variable domain (rest looked up from reference TRBV7-2 and TRBJ1-3): GAGVSQSPSNKVTEKGKDVELRCDPISGHTALYWYRQSLGQGLEFLIYFQGNSAPDKSGLPSDRFSAERTGGSVSTLTIQRTQQEDSAVYLCASSLQGGNTIYFGEGSWLTVV.

The chain has TRBV6-1 and TRBJ2-3, with D possibly being TRBD2 (6 bases). Per the germline V gene, CDR1 is MNHNS and CDR2 is SASEGT. V dropped 6 bases and J dropped 1 base, with 11 bases sitting between them. The CDR3 runs to 14 residues. The CDR3 nucleotides are TGTGCCAGCAGCGATAGACTAGGCACAGATACGCAGTATTTT. Protein product: CASSDRLGTDTQYF.

The chain recombines TRBV7-9 with TRBJ1-5, with D unclear. The CDR3 contains 12 residues. Germline assignment: CDR1 SEHNR and CDR2 FQNEAQ (reference sequence). Trimming left V 3 bases short and J 7 bases short, with 7 bases between. The CDR3 here is CASSFDNQPQHF. For the CDR3, the DNA is TGTGCCAGCAGCTTCGACAACCAGCCCCAGCATTTT.

This sequence joins TRBV30 and TRBJ2-4; 7 positions agree with TRBD1. CDR1 is GTSNPN, CDR2 SVGIG, per germline (reference sequence). The CDR3 spans 13 residues. The V segment lost 8 bases and the J segment 0 bases; nucleotides outside the gene matches: 4. The CDR3 region is CARQGIAKNIQYF. CDR3 in DNA: TGTGCCAGACAGGGAATAGCCAAAAACATTCAGTACTTC.

The chain couples TRBV7-8 to TRBJ2-7; 8 nucleotides line up with TRBD1. Germline CDR1 is SGHVS and CDR2 is FQNEAQ. The CDR3 is 15 residues long. V dropped 4 bases and J dropped 2; count of bases not matched to a gene: 7. Here the CDR3 DNA reads TGTGCCAGCAGCTATGAGACAGGGGCGACCTACGAGCAGTACTTC. It specifies CASSYETGATYEQYF.

This clone was observed once. The chain joins TRBV9 to TRBJ1-3; D is unresolved. The V gene lost 0 bases and the J gene lost 2 bases, with 15 bases spanning the gap. CDR3 size: 17 residues. In germline, CDR1 is SGDLS, CDR2 YYNGEE. The CDR3 DNA is TGTGCCAGCAGCGTAGGAGGAGGGCGTAGGACTGGAAACACCATATATTTT. This sequence encodes CASSVGGGRRTGNTIYF.

This clone was seen just once. The chain combines TRBV27 with TRBJ2-5; no definite D call. The CDR3 has 11 residues. Trimming cost V 5 bases and J 4 bases, with 5 bases left between them. Germline-derived CDR1 and CDR2 are MNHEY and SMNVEV (reference sequence). The CDR3 nucleotides are TGTGCCAGCAGTAAAGCAGAGACCCAGTACTTC. Its translation is CASSKAETQYF.

This CDR3 reads CASSLSFGGDTEAFF. The DNA of the CDR3 is TGTGCCAGCAGCTTATCTTTCGGAGGGGACACTGAAGCTTTCTTT. This chain joins TRBV11-2 and TRBJ1-1, with TRBD1 as a possible D gene (5 bases). Germline assignment: CDR1 SGHAT and CDR2 FQNNGV. Trimming stripped 2 bases from V and 3 bases from J, with 13 bases between. The CDR3 sequence is 15 residues long.

The chain uses TRBV18 and TRBJ2-5; TRBD2 matches at 7 bases. The germline V gene encodes CDR1 KGHSH and CDR2 LQKENI. The CDR3 has 14 residues. The junction had 9 bases not matched to a gene; V was cut back by 6 bases and J by 5 bases. This chain's CDR3 is CASSGQTSPETQYF. CDR3 DNA: TGTGCCAGCTCGGGGCAGACTAGCCCCGAGACCCAGTACTTC.

The chain employs TRBV9 and TRBJ2-7; perhaps TRBD1 as D (6 bases). Germline V gene lookup returns CDR1 SGDLS and CDR2 YYNGEE. Trimming took 4 bases from V and 6 from J, leaving 23 bases between them. The CDR3 spans 16 residues. The CDR3 DNA reads TGTGCCAGCAGCCCCCGGCTCAGGGGCGCCGGAGCCGAGCAGTACTTC. It codes for CASSPRLRGAGAEQYF.

The chain recombines TRBV7-2 with TRBJ1-1; 10 bases fit TRBD1. The V segment lost 5 bases and the J segment 0 bases; nucleotides outside the gene matches: 6. The CDR3 runs 16 residues. From germline, CDR1 is SGHTA and CDR2 FQGNSA. The CDR3 DNA sequence: TGTGCCAGCAGCAACCGGGACAGGGGAATGAACACTGAAGCTTTCTTT. This codes for CASSNRDRGMNTEAFF. Drawing the rest from reference TRBV7-2 and TRBJ1-1, the complete variable domain is GAGVSQSPSNKVTEKGKDVELRCDPISGHTALYWYRQSLGQGLEFLIYFQGNSAPDKSGLPSDRFSAERTGGSVSTLTIQRTQQEDSAVYLCASSNRDRGMNTEAFFGQGTRLTVV.

The chain carries TRBV5-1 and TRBJ2-7; 7 nucleotides match TRBD1. This CDR3 has 14 residues. In germline, CDR1 is SGHRS, CDR2 YFSETQ. The J segment lost 0 bases and the V segment lost 5 bases, leaving 5 bases of the junction unmatched. The CDR3 region has the DNA TGCGCCAGCAGGGGGACAGTCAACTCCTACGAGCAGTACTTC. Protein: CASRGTVNSYEQYF.

V is TRBV2 and J is TRBJ2-7; 11 nucleotides align to TRBD2. Germline V gene data show CDR1 as SNHLY and CDR2 as FYNNEI. CDR3 length: 17 amino acids. V was pared by 4 bases and J by 5 bases, with 13 bases of the junction left unmatched. In nucleotides, the CDR3 is TGTGCCAGCAGTGCTTTAATAGCGGGAGGGCCTCGGAACGAGCAGTACTTC. Translated, it gives CASSALIAGGPRNEQYF.